The 5 T cell receptor delta chains in this list originate from one sample, sequenced in a study of gammadelta T cells in human blood. TCRdb reanalysed the RT-PCR reads via CATT. Among more than 1,000 delta-chain clones, more than 9.5% were seen once, and the ten largest hold 6% to 8.5%. Sequenced material: non-Vgamma9Vdelta2 gamma-delta T cells from infant blood. The receptors come from a human donor.

As concerns this clone: A far larger clone differs by one base, so this is likely a read error. This sample includes further DNA sequences coding for the same CDR3. V usage is TRDV3 and J usage is TRDJ1; no firm D call. The length of the CDR3 is 15 residues. The germline V gene has CDR1 TVYSNPD and CDR2 GDNSRS (reference sequence). V was clipped by 1 base and J by 2 bases, with 17 bases between them. The CDR3 sequence is CAFTCRDAKTDKLIF. CDR3 in DNA: TGTGCCTTTACCTGCCGTGATGCAAAAACCGATAAACTCATCTTT.

With respect to this clone: A clone one base away is much larger, so this may be a read error. The chain uses TRDV1 and TRDJ1; 10 positions agree with TRDD3. Matching the DNA to germline supplied the J gene, which TCRdb does not give. The junction had 9 bases not matched to a gene; V was cut back by 5 bases and J by 3 bases. CDR3 length: 16 residues. Germline CDR1 reads TSWWSYY; CDR2 reads QGS. Here the CDR3 reads CALGCTGGYGPDKLIF. CDR3 nucleotides: TGTGCTCTTGGGTGTACGGGGGGATACGGGCCCGATAAACTCATCTTT.

This clone occurred a few times. A single base separates this from a much larger clone, so it may be a read error. This chain connects TRDV1 to TRDJ1, with a possible D match to TRDD3 (6 bases). The CDR3 is made up of 20 amino acids. Germline V CDR1 and CDR2: TSWWSYY, QGS. V lost 2 bases, J lost 0 bases, and 25 bases lay in between. The CDR3 loop is CALGECLTSGISGDTDKLIF. DNA for the CDR3: TGTGCTCTTGGGGAATGTCTCACGAGTGGGATATCGGGTGACACCGATAAACTCATCTTT.

In this sample, this clone is large (0.1 to 1%). J is TRDJ1 and V is TRDV3; a possible D gene is TRDD3 (6 bases). The V gene lost 1 base and the J gene lost 0 bases, with 21 bases spanning the gap. This CDR3 has 17 residues. Germline lookup yields CDR1 TVYSNPD and CDR2 GDNSRS (reference sequence). CDR3 nucleotides: TGTGCCTTTATTCCTTTCTCGGGGGAGCCGTACACCGATAAACTCATCTTT. Its translation is CAFIPFSGEPYTDKLIF.

This clone is termed large (0.1 to 1%). V gene TRDV2 combines with J gene TRDJ1; TRDD3 agrees at 7 bases. V lost 1 base, J lost 0 bases, and 4 bases stayed unmatched. This CDR3 region has 15 residues. The germline V gene encodes CDR1 GEAIGNYY and CDR2 EKD. CDR3 in DNA: TGTGCCTGTGACACTGGGGGAAGGTACACCGATAAACTCATCTTT. It yields the protein CACDTGGRYTDKLIF.